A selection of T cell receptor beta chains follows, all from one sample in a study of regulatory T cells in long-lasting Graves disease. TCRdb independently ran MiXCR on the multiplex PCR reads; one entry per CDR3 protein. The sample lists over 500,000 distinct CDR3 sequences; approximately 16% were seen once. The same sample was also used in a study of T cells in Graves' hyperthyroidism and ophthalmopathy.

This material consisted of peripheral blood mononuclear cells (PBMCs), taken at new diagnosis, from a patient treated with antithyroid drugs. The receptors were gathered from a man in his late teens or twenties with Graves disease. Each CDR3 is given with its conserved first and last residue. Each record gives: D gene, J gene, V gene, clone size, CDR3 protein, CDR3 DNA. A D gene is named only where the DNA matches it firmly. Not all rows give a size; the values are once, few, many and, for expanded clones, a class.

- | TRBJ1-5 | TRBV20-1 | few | CSATVGESGNQPQHF | TGCAGTGCAACTGTCGGGGAGTCTGGCAATCAGCCCCAGCATTTT
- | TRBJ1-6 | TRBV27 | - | CASSLSDSYNSPLHF | TGTGCCAGCAGTTTATCGGACTCCTATAATTCACCCCTCCACTTT
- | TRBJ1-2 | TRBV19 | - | CASRLGGAGYTF | TGTGCCAGTAGACTAGGGGGTGCTGGCTACACCTTC
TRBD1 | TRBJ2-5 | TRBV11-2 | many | CASSSDRGGETQYF | TGTGCCAGCAGCTCAGACAGGGGTGGCGAGACCCAGTACTTC
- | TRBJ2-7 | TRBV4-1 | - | CASSQSGSAPYEQYF | TGCGCCAGCAGCCAATCCGGGTCGGCCCCCTACGAGCAGTACTTC
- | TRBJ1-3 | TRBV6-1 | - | CASRGGNTIYF | TGTGCCAGCAGGGGTGGAAACACCATATATTTT
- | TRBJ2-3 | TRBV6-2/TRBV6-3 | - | CASSLTAVTGTDAQYF | TGTGCCAGCAGCCTAACTGCGGTAACCGGCACAGATGCGCAGTATTTT
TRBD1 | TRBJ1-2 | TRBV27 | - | CASSPGAGGHYGYTF | TGTGCCAGCAGCCCCGGGGCAGGGGGTCACTATGGCTACACCTTC
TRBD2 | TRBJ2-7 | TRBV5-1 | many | CASRLTSANSYEQYF | TGCGCCAGCCGATTAACTAGCGCAAACTCCTACGAGCAGTACTTC
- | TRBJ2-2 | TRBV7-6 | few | CASSAGGKGELFF | TGTGCCAGCAGCGCTGGCGGGAAGGGGGAGCTGTTTTTT
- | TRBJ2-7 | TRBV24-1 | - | CATSGAGSYEQYF | TGTGCCACCAGTGGTGCGGGATCCTACGAGCAGTACTTC
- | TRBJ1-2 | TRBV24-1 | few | CATSDYGTPRSGYTF | TGTGCCACCAGTGATTACGGGACACCTCGCTCTGGCTACACCTTC
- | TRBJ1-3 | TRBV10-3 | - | CAIKAQGSGNTIYF | TGTGCCATCAAGGCACAGGGTTCTGGAAACACCATATATTTT
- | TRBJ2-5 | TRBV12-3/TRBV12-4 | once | CASRGQAHVSSGGNQETQYF | TGTGCCAGCAGGGGACAGGCTCACGTTTCTTCCGGGGGGAACCAAGAGACCCAGTACTTC
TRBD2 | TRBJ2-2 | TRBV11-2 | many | CASSLASGRATGELFF | TGTGCCAGCAGCTTAGCTAGCGGGAGGGCCACCGGGGAGCTGTTTTTT
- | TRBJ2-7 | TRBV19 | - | CASSIATAYEQYF | TGTGCCAGTAGTATAGCGACCGCCTACGAGCAGTACTTC
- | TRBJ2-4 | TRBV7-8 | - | CASSRLLGNIQYF | TGTGCCAGCAGCCGACTATTAGGGAACATTCAGTACTTC
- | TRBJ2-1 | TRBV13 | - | CASSLYFYNEQFF | TGTGCCAGCAGCTTGTATTTTTACAATGAGCAGTTCTTC
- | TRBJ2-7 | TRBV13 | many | CASSLLSTGSYEQYF | TGTGCCAGCAGCTTACTTTCAACAGGGAGCTACGAGCAGTACTTC
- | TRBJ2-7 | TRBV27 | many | CASSARNEQYF | TGTGCCAGCAGTGCCAGAAACGAGCAGTACTTC
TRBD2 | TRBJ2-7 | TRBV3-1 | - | CASSSGLGFVQYF | TGTGCCAGCAGCTCGGGACTAGGGTTCGTCCAGTACTTC
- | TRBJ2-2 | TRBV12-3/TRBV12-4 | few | CASSPPQGYTGELFF | TGTGCCAGCAGCCCCCCCCAGGGTTACACCGGGGAGCTGTTTTTT
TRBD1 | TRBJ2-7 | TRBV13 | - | CASSKKQGTLAYEQYF | TGTGCCAGCAGCAAAAAACAGGGGACCTTAGCCTACGAGCAGTACTTC
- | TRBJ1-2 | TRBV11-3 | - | CASSIDGSGYTF | TGTGCCAGCAGCATAGATGGTTCTGGCTACACCTTC
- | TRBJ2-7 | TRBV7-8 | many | CASSPLSEQYF | TGTGCCAGCAGCCCGCTGAGCGAGCAGTACTTC
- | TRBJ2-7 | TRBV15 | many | CATSSAAYEQYF | TGTGCCACCAGCTCTGCGGCCTACGAGCAGTACTTC
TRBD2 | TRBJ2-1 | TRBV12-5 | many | CASGLGTSGSYNEQFF | TGTGCTAGTGGTTTAGGGACTAGCGGGAGCTACAATGAGCAGTTCTTC
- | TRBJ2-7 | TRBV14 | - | CASSQAGRTGRGGYYEQYF | TGTGCCAGCAGCCAAGCTGGGAGGACAGGTCGAGGTGGGTACTACGAGCAGTACTTC
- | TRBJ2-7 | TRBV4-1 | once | CASSREGGPYEQYF | TGCGCCAGCAGCCGGGAGGGGGGCCCCTACGAGCAGTACTTC
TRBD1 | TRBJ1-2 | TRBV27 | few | CASSRGTELYGYTF | TGTGCCAGCAGCCGAGGGACAGAGTTATATGGCTACACCTTC
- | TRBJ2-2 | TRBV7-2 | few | CASSLMGELFF | TGTGCCAGCAGCTTAATGGGGGAGCTGTTTTTT
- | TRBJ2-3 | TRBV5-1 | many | CASSFRGISTDTQYF | TGCGCCAGCAGCTTCCGCGGCATTAGCACAGATACGCAGTATTTT
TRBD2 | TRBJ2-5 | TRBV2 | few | CASGQAGRETQYF | TGTGCCAGCGGCCAAGCGGGAAGGGAGACCCAGTACTTC
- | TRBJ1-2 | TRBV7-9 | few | CASSSAGTTYGYTF | TGTGCCAGCAGCTCAGCCGGGACGACCTATGGCTACACCTTC
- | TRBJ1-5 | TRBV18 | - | CASSPPSGTVNQPQHF | TGTGCCAGCTCACCACCGTCTGGGACTGTAAATCAGCCCCAGCATTTT
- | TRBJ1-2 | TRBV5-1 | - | CASSPSDGGWGYTF | TGCGCCAGCAGCCCCTCTGATGGAGGGTGGGGCTACACCTTC
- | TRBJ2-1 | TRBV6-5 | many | CASSYTSLSSYNEQFF | TGTGCCAGCAGTTACACTTCCCTGAGCTCCTACAATGAGCAGTTCTTC
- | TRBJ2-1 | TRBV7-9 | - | CAHLDTYNEQFF | TGTGCCCACCTCGACACCTACAATGAGCAGTTCTTC
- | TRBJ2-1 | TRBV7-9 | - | CASSLSSSEHNEQFF | TGTGCCAGCAGCTTAAGTTCGTCGGAACACAATGAGCAGTTCTTC
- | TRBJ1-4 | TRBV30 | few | CAWSPSGRGVEF | TGTGCCTGGAGTCCCTCGGGCAGGGGCGTGGAATTT
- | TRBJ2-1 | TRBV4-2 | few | CASSQAGSAGEQFF | TGTGCCAGCAGCCAAGCCGGATCCGCCGGGGAGCAGTTCTTC
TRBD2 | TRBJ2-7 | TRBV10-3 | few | CAISPGLVLGYEQYF | TGTGCCATCAGTCCCGGACTAGTATTGGGCTACGAGCAGTACTTC
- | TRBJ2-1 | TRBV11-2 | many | CASSFQQGSYNEQFF | TGTGCCAGCAGCTTTCAACAGGGCTCCTACAATGAGCAGTTCTTC
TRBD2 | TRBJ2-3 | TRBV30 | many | CAWSQAGPPDTQYF | TGTGCCTGGAGTCAAGCGGGGCCCCCAGATACGCAGTATTTT
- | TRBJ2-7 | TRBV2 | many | CASTARLYEQYF | TGTGCCAGCACTGCTCGACTGTACGAGCAGTACTTC
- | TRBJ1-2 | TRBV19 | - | CATASSSYGYTF | TGTGCCACCGCGTCGTCTTCCTATGGCTACACCTTC
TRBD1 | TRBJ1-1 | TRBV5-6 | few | CASSYDRGRNTEAFF | TGTGCCAGCAGCTACGACAGGGGGCGGAACACTGAAGCTTTCTTT
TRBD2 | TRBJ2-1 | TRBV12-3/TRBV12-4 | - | CASSLSPLAGAYNEQFF | TGTGCCAGCAGTCTCTCACCACTAGCGGGAGCCTACAATGAGCAGTTCTTC
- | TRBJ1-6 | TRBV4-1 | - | CASNMGNSPLHF | TGCGCCAGCAACATGGGAAATTCACCCCTCCACTTT
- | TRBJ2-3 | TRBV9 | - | CASSGTTTSDTQYF | TGTGCCAGCAGCGGGACTACAACTTCAGATACGCAGTATTTT
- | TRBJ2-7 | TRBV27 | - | CASSLQGNYEQYF | TGTGCCAGCAGTTTACAGGGTAACTACGAGCAGTACTTC